This T cell receptor beta chain was recorded in a study of molecular identifiers for immune sequencing clone quantification (dated by TCRdb to 2017 to 2018). Regarding the study in general: For a replicate experiment, RNA from 20,000 or 100,000 naive CD8 T cells was divided into five aliquots, and four of the five aliquots were sequenced. CD8 T cells were used in a methods study to benchmark molecular-identifier clustering-based TCR repertoire sequencing (MIDCIRS) and TCR RNA copy counting.

This clonotype was detected many times. The antigen it binds to is not known. Per-nucleotide qualities are absent, and no much larger clonotype sits a single base away. Naive CD8 T cell libraries were made from approximately 20,000 to 1,000,000 sorted cells using 10%, 30% or 50% of purified RNA. Naive CD8 T cells were FACS-sorted as CD8+CD4-CCR7+CD45RA+ on a BD FACSAria II into RLT Plus buffer. Detection sensitivity was tested by spiking Jurkat RNA equal to over 8 TCR copies' worth into samples containing about 20,000-1,100,000 naive CD8 T cells. Enrichment of CD8 T cells was done with RosetteSep CD8+ T Cell Enrichment Cocktail plus Ficoll-Paque, and ACK red cell lysis came afterward. The library came from PCR. Sequencing instrument: NextSeq 500. Bulk TCR libraries were made following a previously described method, with the TCR primers given in Table S5. The Qiagen AllPrep DNA/RNA kit was used to purify total RNA. Reads from multiple sequencing runs of the same library were pooled before analysis. The paper's processing steps were these. Reads were retained only if the reads had an exact TCR constant sequence, and the retained reads were trimmed to 150 nt and grouped according to their 12-nt molecular barcodes. Within each barcode group, reads were sub-clustered at a 15% Levenshtein threshold, and quality-weighted consensus sequences were built per RNA molecule. Non-functional sequences were discarded, and so were lower-count sequences lying one edit away from another sequence. Barcode sub-clusters with fewer than 20% of the maximum read count were removed, based on fitting two negative binomial distributions. TCRdb took the public reads, trimmed them with fastp at Q25, ran MiXCR for clone calling and kept in-frame beta chains. Each entry is one CDR3 protein sequence, shown with its most common DNA and genes. The V and J calls and clone size are TCRdb's, not the authors'. Counted in this sample were approximately 680,000 distinct CDR3 sequences; about 25% of them appeared once. 0.78% of the sample is held by the ten biggest clonotypes.

CDR1 and CDR2 are drawn from the germline V gene: MDHEN, SYDVKM. The trim is 6 bases for V and 2 bases for J, with a gap of 17 bases between the germline ends. There are 15 amino acids in the CDR3, from cysteine to phenylalanine inclusive. Kept here is only the CDR3 DNA, which spans 45 bases and is read in frame from base 1. What the authors observed across the whole study: Clones above 20 RNA copies held over 97% of molecules in CMV-specific effector cells but under 1% in naive cells. The sizes of highly expanded clones could end up underestimated when identical TCR molecules share a barcode. When barcode sub-clustering was left out, chimeric consensus sequences inflated TCR diversity, with chimeras reaching as high as 47%. The naive libraries included spiked-in Jurkat TCR RNA (under eleven copies' worth), and this Jurkat TCR RNA is not part of the donor repertoire. Approximately 2.7 recovered TCR RNA copies per cell were obtained by modeling, versus roughly 10 by digital PCR, implying a capture efficiency of 30% to 35%. A single cell's worth of spiked-in Jurkat TCR RNA was reported detectable even among 750,000 to 1,000,000 naive CD8 T cells.

This receptor chain uses TRBV28 and TRBJ2-7, with TRBD1 perhaps the D gene, on 6 matching bases. Sequencing used naive CD8+ T cells from blood, with Jurkat cell RNA spiked in. The sample's cell subset or site, from its label and the paper: FACS-sorted CD8+CD4-CCR7+CD45RA+ naive T cells. This receptor was taken from a human donor in good health. Some libraries in this study had Jurkat cell RNA spiked in. Here the CDR3 is given as CASSTRTASAYEQYF. The bases read TGTGCCAGCAGCACTCGGACAGCTTCAGCCTACGAGCAGTACTTC. With all but the CDR3 taken from the reference TRBV28 and TRBJ2-7 genes, the full variable domain is: DVKVTQSSRYLVKRTGEKVFLECVQDMDHENMFWYRQDPGLGLRLIYFSYDVKMKEKGDIPEGYSVSREKKERFSLILESASTNQTSMYLCASSTRTASAYEQYFGPGTRLTVT.